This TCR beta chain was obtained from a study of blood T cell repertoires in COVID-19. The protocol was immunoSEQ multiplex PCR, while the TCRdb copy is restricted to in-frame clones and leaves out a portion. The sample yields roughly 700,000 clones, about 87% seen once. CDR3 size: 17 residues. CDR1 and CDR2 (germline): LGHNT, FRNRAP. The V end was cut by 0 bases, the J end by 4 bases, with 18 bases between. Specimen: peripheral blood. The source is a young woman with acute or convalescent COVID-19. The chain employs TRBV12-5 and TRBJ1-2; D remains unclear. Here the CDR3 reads CASGLVGGVALLYGYTF. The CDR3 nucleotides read TGTGCTAGTGGTTTGGTAGGCGGCGTCGCTCTCCTCTATGGCTACACCTTC.